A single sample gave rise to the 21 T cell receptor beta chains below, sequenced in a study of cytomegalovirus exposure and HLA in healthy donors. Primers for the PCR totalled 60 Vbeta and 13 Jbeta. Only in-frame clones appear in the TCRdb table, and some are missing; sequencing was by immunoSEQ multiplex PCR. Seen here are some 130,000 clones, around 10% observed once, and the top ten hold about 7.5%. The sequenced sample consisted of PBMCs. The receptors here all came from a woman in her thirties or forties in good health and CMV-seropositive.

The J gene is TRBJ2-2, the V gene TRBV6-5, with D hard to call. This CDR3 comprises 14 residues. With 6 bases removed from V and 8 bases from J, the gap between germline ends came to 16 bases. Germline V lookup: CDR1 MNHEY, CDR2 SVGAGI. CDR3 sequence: CASRPGPMRGELFF. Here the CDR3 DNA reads TGTGCCAGCAGACCCGGCCCCATGCGGGGGGAGCTGTTTTTT.

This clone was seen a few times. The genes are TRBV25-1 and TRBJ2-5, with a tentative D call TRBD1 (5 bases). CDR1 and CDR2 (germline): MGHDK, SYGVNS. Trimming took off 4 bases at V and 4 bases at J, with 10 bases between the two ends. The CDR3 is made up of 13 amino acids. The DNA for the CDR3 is TGTGCCAGCAGTGCGCAGGGAACAGAGACCCAGTACTTC. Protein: CASSAQGTETQYF.

Written as DNA, the CDR3 is TGTGCCAGCAGCTTCCTAACCACTGAAGCTTTCTTT. Translating gives CASSFLTTEAFF. V gene TRBV5-6 combines with J gene TRBJ1-1; unclear D gene. This CDR3 region has 12 residues. Per germline, CDR1 SGHDT and CDR2 YYEEEE. V lost 2 bases and J lost 4, with 6 bases in between.

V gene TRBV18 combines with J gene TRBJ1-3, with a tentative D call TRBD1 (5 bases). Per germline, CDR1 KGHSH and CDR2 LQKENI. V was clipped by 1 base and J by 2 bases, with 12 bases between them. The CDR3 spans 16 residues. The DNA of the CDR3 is TGTGCCAGCTCACCACTGGGAGGGACGGCTGGAAACACCATATATTTT. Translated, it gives CASSPLGGTAGNTIYF.

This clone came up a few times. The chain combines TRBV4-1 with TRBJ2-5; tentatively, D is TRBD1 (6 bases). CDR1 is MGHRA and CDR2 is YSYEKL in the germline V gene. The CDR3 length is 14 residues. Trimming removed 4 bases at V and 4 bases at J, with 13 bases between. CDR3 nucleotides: TGCGCCAGCAGCCTGATGGGGGCTGGAGAGACCCAGTACTTC. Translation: CASSLMGAGETQYF.

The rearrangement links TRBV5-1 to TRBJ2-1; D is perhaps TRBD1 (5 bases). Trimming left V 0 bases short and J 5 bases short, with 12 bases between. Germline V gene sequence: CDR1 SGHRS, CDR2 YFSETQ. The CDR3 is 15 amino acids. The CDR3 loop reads CASSLGLGADNEQFF. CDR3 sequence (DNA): TGCGCCAGCAGCTTGGGTCTTGGGGCGGACAATGAGCAGTTCTTC. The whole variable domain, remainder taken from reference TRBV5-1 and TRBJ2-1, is KAGVTQTPRYLIKTRGQQVTLSCSPISGHRSVSWYQQTPGQGLQFLFEYFSETQRNKGNFPGRFSGRQFSNSRSEMNVSTLELGDSALYLCASSLGLGADNEQFFGPGTRLTVL.

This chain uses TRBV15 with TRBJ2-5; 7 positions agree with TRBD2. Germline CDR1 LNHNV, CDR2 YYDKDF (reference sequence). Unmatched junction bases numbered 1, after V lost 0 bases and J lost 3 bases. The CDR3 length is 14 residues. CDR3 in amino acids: CATSRDRGEETQYF. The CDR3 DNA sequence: TGTGCCACCAGCAGAGATCGGGGGGAAGAGACCCAGTACTTC.

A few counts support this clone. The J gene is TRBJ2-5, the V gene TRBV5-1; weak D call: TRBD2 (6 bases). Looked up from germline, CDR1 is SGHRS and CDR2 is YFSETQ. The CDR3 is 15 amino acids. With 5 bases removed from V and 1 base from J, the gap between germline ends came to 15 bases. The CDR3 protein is CASSVGRGSQETQYF. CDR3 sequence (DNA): TGCGCCAGCAGTGTTGGGCGGGGTAGCCAAGAGACCCAGTACTTC.

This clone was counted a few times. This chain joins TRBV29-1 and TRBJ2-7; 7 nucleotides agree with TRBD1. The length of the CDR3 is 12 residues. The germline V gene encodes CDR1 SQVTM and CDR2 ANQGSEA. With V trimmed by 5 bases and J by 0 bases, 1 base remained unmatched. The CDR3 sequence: CSVRQGSYEQYF. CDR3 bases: TGCAGCGTTCGACAGGGCTCCTACGAGCAGTACTTC.

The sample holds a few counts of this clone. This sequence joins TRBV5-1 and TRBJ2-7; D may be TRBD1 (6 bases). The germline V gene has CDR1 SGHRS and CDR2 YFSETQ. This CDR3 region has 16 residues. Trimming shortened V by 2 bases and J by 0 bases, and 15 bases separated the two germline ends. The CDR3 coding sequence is TGCGCCAGCAGCTTCGGCTCACAGGGAAGCTCCTACGAGCAGTACTTC. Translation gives CASSFGSQGSSYEQYF.

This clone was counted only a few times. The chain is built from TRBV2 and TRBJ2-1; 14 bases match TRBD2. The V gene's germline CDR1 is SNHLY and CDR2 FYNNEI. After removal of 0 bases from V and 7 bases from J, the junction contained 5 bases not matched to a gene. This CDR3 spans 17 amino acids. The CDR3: CASSEAGTSGGVNEQFF. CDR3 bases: TGTGCCAGCAGTGAAGCGGGGACTAGCGGGGGTGTGAATGAGCAGTTCTTC.

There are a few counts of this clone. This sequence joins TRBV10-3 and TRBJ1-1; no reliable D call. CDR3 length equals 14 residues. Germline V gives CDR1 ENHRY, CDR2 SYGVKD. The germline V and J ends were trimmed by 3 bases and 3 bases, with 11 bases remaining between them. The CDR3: CAISDRSPDTEAFF. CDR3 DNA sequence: TGTGCCATCAGTGACAGGTCCCCCGACACTGAAGCTTTCTTT.

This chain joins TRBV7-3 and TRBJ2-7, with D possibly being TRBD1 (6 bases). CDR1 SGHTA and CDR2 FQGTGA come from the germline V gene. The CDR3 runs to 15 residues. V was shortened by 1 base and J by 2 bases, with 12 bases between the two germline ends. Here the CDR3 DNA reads TGTGCCAGCAGCTTAATGTCAGGGGCACCCTACGAGCAGTACTTC. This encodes CASSLMSGAPYEQYF. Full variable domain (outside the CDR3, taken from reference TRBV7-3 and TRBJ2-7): GAGVSQTPSNKVTEKGKYVELRCDPISGHTALYWYRQSLGQGPEFLIYFQGTGAADDSGLPNDRFFAVRPEGSVSTLKIQRTERGDSAVYLCASSLMSGAPYEQYFGPGTRLTVT.

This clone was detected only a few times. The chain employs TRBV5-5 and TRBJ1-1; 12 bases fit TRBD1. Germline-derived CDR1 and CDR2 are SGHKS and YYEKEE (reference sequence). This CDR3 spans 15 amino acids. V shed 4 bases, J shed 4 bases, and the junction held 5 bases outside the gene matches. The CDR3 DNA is TGTGCCAGCAGCCCCGGGACAGGGGGCTTCACTGAAGCTTTCTTT. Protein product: CASSPGTGGFTEAFF.

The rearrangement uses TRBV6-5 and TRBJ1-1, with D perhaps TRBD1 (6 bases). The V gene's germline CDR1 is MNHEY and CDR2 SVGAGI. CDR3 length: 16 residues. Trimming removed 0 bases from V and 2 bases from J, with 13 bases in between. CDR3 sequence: CASSYSTGYSNTEAFF. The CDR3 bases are TGTGCCAGCAGTTACTCGACAGGCTACTCTAACACTGAAGCTTTCTTT.

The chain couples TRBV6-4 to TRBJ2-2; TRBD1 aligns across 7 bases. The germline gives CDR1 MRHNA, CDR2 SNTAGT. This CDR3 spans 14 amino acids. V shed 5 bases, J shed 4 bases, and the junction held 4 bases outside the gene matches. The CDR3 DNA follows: TGTGCCAGCAGTTCGACAGGGTTCACCGGGGAGCTGTTTTTT. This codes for CASSSTGFTGELFF.

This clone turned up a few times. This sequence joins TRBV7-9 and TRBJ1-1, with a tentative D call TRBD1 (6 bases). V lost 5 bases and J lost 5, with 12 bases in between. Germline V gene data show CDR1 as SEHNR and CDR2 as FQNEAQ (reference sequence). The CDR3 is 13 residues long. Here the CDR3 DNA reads TGTGCCAGCAGCCCCAGGGGCGGGACTGAAGCTTTCTTT. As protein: CASSPRGGTEAFF.

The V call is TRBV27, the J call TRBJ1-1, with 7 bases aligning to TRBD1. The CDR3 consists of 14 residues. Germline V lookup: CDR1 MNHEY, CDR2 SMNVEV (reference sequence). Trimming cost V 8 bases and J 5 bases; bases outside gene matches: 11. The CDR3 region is CASVPKGGWTEAFF. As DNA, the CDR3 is TGTGCCAGCGTCCCTAAAGGGGGCTGGACTGAAGCTTTCTTT.

CDR3 in amino acids: CASSQTGGGRQETQYF. The CDR3 nucleotides read TGCGCCAGCAGCCAAACTGGGGGGGGGCGGCAAGAGACCCAGTACTTC. V usage is TRBV4-3 and J usage is TRBJ2-5; a possible D gene is TRBD2 (7 bases). Trimming pared 2 bases from V and 2 bases from J, leaving 15 bases between. Germline CDR1 LGHNA, CDR2 YSLEER. This CDR3 contains 16 residues.

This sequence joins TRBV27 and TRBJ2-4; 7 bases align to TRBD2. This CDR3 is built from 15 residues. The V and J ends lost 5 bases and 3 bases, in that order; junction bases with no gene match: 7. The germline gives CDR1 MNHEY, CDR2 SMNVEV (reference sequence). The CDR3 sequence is CASSPPGRGKNIQYF. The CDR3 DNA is TGTGCCAGCAGTCCCCCTGGGAGGGGCAAAAACATTCAGTACTTC.

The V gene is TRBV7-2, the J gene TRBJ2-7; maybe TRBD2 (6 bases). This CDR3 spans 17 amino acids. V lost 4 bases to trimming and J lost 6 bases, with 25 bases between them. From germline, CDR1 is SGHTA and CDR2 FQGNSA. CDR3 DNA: TGTGCCAGCAGCTACCTTCCGGTGGGGGGTTTGTGGCCCGAGCAGTACTTC. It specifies CASSYLPVGGLWPEQYF.